A single sample is the source of the 32 T cell receptor beta chains below, sequenced in a study of tumor-infiltrating lymphocytes in oesophageal squamous cell carcinoma. Each CDR3 protein gets one entry after TCRdb re-called the PCR reads with MiXCR. In the table there are 10,000 to 14,000 distinct CDR3 sequences, around 60% of which are singletons. The sequenced sample consisted of esophageal tumor tissue. The origin of the receptors is a male donor with esophageal squamous cell carcinoma.

This clonotype was seen a few times. This chain uses TRBV7-6 with TRBJ2-3, with 7 bases that match TRBD2. Germline V CDR1 and CDR2: SGHVS, FNYEAQ. Trimming cost V 0 bases and J 5 bases; bases outside gene matches: 5. This CDR3 has 15 residues. The CDR3 region has the DNA TGTGCCAGCAGCTTAGCGGGGACTACCCTAGATACGCAGTATTTT. Encoded protein: CASSLAGTTLDTQYF.

CDR3 DNA: TGTGCCAGCAGCTTAGGAGGGGTAGTGGCCTACAATGAGCAGTTCTTC. Encoded protein: CASSLGGVVAYNEQFF. V is TRBV7-2 and J is TRBJ2-7, with D perhaps being TRBD1 or TRBD2 (5 bases each). The DNA end favors TRBJ2-1, so the J call may be wrong. CDR3 size: 16 residues. Germline V lookup: CDR1 SGHTA, CDR2 FQGNSA.

This chain links TRBV6-8 with TRBJ2-3, with D possibly TRBD1 on 6 matching bases. CDR3 size: 14 residues. Germline V CDR1 and CDR2: MNHGY, SAAAGT. V was cut by 4 bases and J by 1 base, with 9 bases left in between. The CDR3 region is CASSWAGGTDTQYF. In nucleotides, the CDR3 is TGTGCCAGCAGTTGGGCAGGGGGCACAGATACGCAGTATTTT.

V usage is TRBV7-2 and J usage is TRBJ2-5; D uncertain. The DNA end lines up better with TRBJ2-7; the J call may be wrong. CDR3 length: 11 residues. Looked up from germline, CDR1 is SGHTA and CDR2 is FQGNSA. CDR3 sequence: CASSPYYEQYF. The CDR3 DNA is TGTGCCAGCAGCCCCTACTACGAGCAGTACTTC.

This chain uses TRBV7-2 with TRBJ1-5; TRBD1 is a possible D gene (5 bases). Germline V gene lookup returns CDR1 SGHTA and CDR2 FQGNSA. This CDR3 spans 14 amino acids. V was shortened by 1 base and J by 3 bases, with 7 bases between the two germline ends. The CDR3 coding sequence is TGTGCCAGCAGCTTAGAGGGGTTCAATCAGCCCCAGCATTTT. It codes for CASSLEGFNQPQHF.

The rearrangement uses TRBV6-1 and TRBJ2-3, with 8 bases matching TRBD2. J gave up 2 bases and V 1 base, and 5 bases lay outside the gene matches. CDR3 length: 16 residues. Per germline, CDR1 MNHNS and CDR2 SASEGT. The CDR3 reads CASSEVAGSFTDTQYF. For the CDR3, the DNA is TGTGCCAGCAGTGAAGTAGCGGGGTCCTTCACAGATACGCAGTATTTT.

This chain connects TRBV10-1 to TRBJ1-5, with D tentatively TRBD1 (6 bases). Germline loops: CDR1 WNHNN, CDR2 SYGVQD (reference sequence). Trimming stripped 10 bases from V and 9 bases from J, with 16 bases between. CDR3 length: 12 amino acids. CDR3 protein: CANPDSHGPQHF. The CDR3 bases are TGCGCCAACCCGGACAGCCACGGGCCCCAGCATTTT.

The CDR3 sequence: CASSPDAGAQFF. Here the CDR3 DNA reads TGTGCCAGCAGTCCAGACGCAGGGGCCCAGTTCTTC. This sequence joins TRBV7-2 and TRBJ2-5, with TRBD1 as a possible D gene (6 bases). The DNA end is more similar to TRBJ2-1, so the J call may be wrong. This CDR3 has 12 residues. Germline values: CDR1 SGHTA, CDR2 FQGNSA.

This sequence joins TRBV7-6 and TRBJ2-4; D is perhaps TRBD2 (6 bases). The end of the DNA aligns better with TRBJ2-1, so the J call may be wrong. This CDR3 is built from 14 residues. Germline CDR1 reads SGHVS; CDR2 reads FNYEAQ. This chain's CDR3 is CASSFVGGIYEQFF. CDR3 in DNA: TGTGCCAGCAGCTTCGTTGGCGGGATCTATGAGCAGTTCTTC.

About this clonotype itself: Because it lacks the conserved phenylalanine or tryptophan at the end, this CDR3 is likely a read error. The chain employs TRBV12-3 or TRBV12-4 and TRBJ2-7; D is possibly TRBD1 (6 bases). The J call may be wrong; the DNA end is better matched by TRBJ1-2. The CDR3 consists of 15 residues. In DNA, the CDR3 is TGTGCCAGCAGGCCCCGGACAGCTTCTAACTATGGCTACACCTTA. It specifies CASRPRTASNYGYTL.

As DNA, the CDR3 is TGTGCCAGCAGTTACTCTTCAGGGGAAGCCTATGGCTACACCTTC. Its protein is CASSYSSGEAYGYTF. This sequence joins TRBV6-5 and TRBJ1-2; the D gene is possibly TRBD1 (6 bases). The CDR3 runs 15 residues. Looked up from germline, CDR1 is MNHEY and CDR2 is SVGAGI. V was trimmed by 0 bases and J by 4 bases, leaving 12 bases between them.

The chain uses TRBV10-3 and TRBJ2-1; the match to TRBD1 covers 12 bases. Germline-derived CDR1 and CDR2 are ENHRY and SYGVKD. There are 19 residues in the CDR3. The junction had 10 bases not matched to a gene; V was cut back by 4 bases and J by 0 bases. The CDR3 protein is CAISGSTGQGASSYNEQFF. The CDR3 region has the DNA TGTGCCATCAGTGGGTCAACGGGACAGGGGGCTAGCTCCTACAATGAGCAGTTCTTC.

V usage is TRBV30 and J usage is TRBJ2-3; 11 nucleotides match TRBD2. CDR3 size: 16 residues. The V gene's germline CDR1 is GTSNPN and CDR2 SVGIG (reference sequence). The J segment lost 6 bases and the V segment lost 3 bases, leaving 11 bases of the junction unmatched. In nucleotides, the CDR3 is TGTGCCTGGAGCCTACTAGCGGGAGAAGGTCGGGATACGCAGTATTTT. Translated: CAWSLLAGEGRDTQYF. Full variable domain (missing parts from reference TRBV30 and TRBJ2-3): SQTIHQWPATLVQPVGSPLSLECTVEGTSNPNLYWYRQAAGRGLQLLFYSVGIGQISSEVPQNLSASRPQDRQFILSSKKLLLSDSGFYLCAWSLLAGEGRDTQYFGPGTRLTVL.

This chain links TRBV5-1 with TRBJ2-5; TRBD1 aligns across 9 bases. The J call may be incorrect, as the DNA end agrees better with TRBJ2-1. The CDR3 is made up of 16 amino acids. Germline V CDR1 and CDR2: SGHRS, YFSETQ. The CDR3 region is CASSGLAGQGHNEQFF. CDR3 in DNA: TGCGCCAGCAGCGGTCTGGCGGGACAGGGCCACAATGAGCAGTTCTTC.

By frequency in the sample, this clonotype is medium-sized. A much larger clone lies one base from this, so it may be a read error. The CDR3 spells CASSPSSGRAKNEQYF. As DNA, the CDR3 is TGTGCCAGCAGCCCGAGTAGCGGGAGGGCCAAGAATGAGCAGTACTTC. This chain connects TRBV7-9 to TRBJ2-5; 11 nucleotides agree with TRBD2. V shed 5 bases and J 11 bases; nucleotides not matched to a gene: 16. The CDR3 loop spans 16 amino acids. The germline gives CDR1 SEHNR, CDR2 FQNEAQ (reference sequence). Combining the CDR3 with reference TRBV7-9 and TRBJ2-5 gives the whole variable domain DTGVSQNPRHKITKRGQNVTFRCDPISEHNRLYWYRQTLGQGPEFLTYFQNEAQLEKSRLLSDRFSAERPKGSFSTLEIQRTEQGDSAMYLCASSPSSGRAKNEQYFGPGTRLLVL.

Ten or more counts support this clonotype. The chain employs TRBV24-1 and TRBJ2-4; 7 nucleotides match TRBD1. From germline, CDR1 is KGHDR and CDR2 SFDVKD. CDR3 length equals 14 residues. Trimming at V came to 4 bases and at J to 6 bases, leaving 5 bases not matched to a gene. The CDR3 nucleotides read TGTGCCACCAGTGACCCTGGACAGGCAAACATTCAGTACTTC. This translates into CATSDPGQANIQYF.

This clonotype has a handful of counts. The rearrangement joins TRBV28 to TRBJ2-1; D gene uncertain. The CDR3 contains 15 residues. Germline CDR1 reads MDHEN; CDR2 reads SYDVKM. V lost 6 bases, J lost 0 bases, and 12 bases lay in between. The CDR3 loop is CASSPWSNSYNEQFF. For the CDR3, the DNA is TGTGCCAGCAGCCCCTGGTCAAACTCCTACAATGAGCAGTTCTTC.

With respect to this clonotype: A read error may account for a junction end that differs from germline. The chain carries TRBV5-3 and TRBJ2-6; no definite D call. TRBV5-3 belongs to the ORF category, with a function that is uncertain. The CDR3 is 17 residues long. CDR3: CASSLVQLSSGANVLTF. The CDR3 bases are TGCGCCAGCAGCTTGGTGCAGCTCAGCTCTGGGGCCAACGTCCTGACTTTC.

This clonotype has a count of ten or more. The chain joins TRBV6-4 to TRBJ2-3; the D call may be TRBD1 or TRBD2 (5 bases each). Looked up from germline, CDR1 is MRHNA and CDR2 is SNTAGT. V shed 6 bases and J shed 2 bases, with 9 bases lying between them. The CDR3 sequence is 13 residues long. For the CDR3, the DNA is TGTGCCAGCAGCGGGGACGACACAGATACGCAGTATTTT. Protein: CASSGDDTDTQYF.

This clonotype has more than one count but fewer than ten. This rearrangement joins TRBV7-2 to TRBJ2-5; D gene uncertain. The CDR3 loop spans 13 amino acids. Germline loops: CDR1 SGHTA, CDR2 FQGNSA. V was cut by 2 bases and J by 2 bases, with 6 bases left in between. The CDR3 sequence: CASSLSRQETQYF. In nucleotides, the CDR3 is TGTGCCAGCAGCTTATCCAGGCAAGAGACCCAGTACTTC.

In regard to this clonotype: The junction does not match germline at one end; this may be a read error. The chain is built from TRBV28 and TRBJ2-5, with no clear D. This CDR3 region has 15 residues. Germline CDR1 is MDHEN and CDR2 is SYDVKM. The CDR3: CASSHVSSYNSPLHF. CDR3 nucleotides: TGTGCCAGCAGTCACGTAAGCTCCTATAATTCACCCCTCCACTTC. Combining the CDR3 with reference TRBV28 and TRBJ2-5 gives the whole variable domain DVKVTQSSRYLVKRTGEKVFLECVQDMDHENMFWYRQDPGLGLRLIYFSYDVKMKEKGDIPEGYSVSREKKERFSLILESASTNQTSMYLCASSHVSSYNSPLHFGPGTRLLVL.

The chain has TRBV28 and TRBJ2-5; no clear D. The V end lost 2 bases, the J end lost 11 bases, and 9 bases lay between the germline ends. The CDR3 length is 11 residues. The germline CDR1 and CDR2 sequences are MDHEN and SYDVKM. CDR3 nucleotides: TGTGCCAGCAGTTTACGGCAGGATCAGTACTTC. It codes for CASSLRQDQYF.

J is TRBJ2-6 and V is TRBV7-2, with D possibly matching TRBD2 (6 bases). The J call may be mistaken, given a closer DNA end match to TRBJ2-7. Per the germline V gene, CDR1 is SGHTA and CDR2 is FQGNSA. CDR3 length: 13 amino acids. CDR3 DNA: TGTGCCAGCAGCAGAAGGACTACCTACGAGCAGTACTTC. It encodes CASSRRTTYEQYF.

The chain links TRBV7-2 to TRBJ2-3; unclear D gene. Trimming shortened V by 1 base and J by 3 bases, and 17 bases separated the two germline ends. The germline CDR1 and CDR2 sequences are SGHTA and FQGNSA. The CDR3 is made up of 17 amino acids. For the CDR3, the DNA is TGTGCCAGCAGCTTAGAATGGCAGGCAGGTGTTACAGATACGCAGTATTTT. Translated: CASSLEWQAGVTDTQYF.

With regard to this clonotype: A read error may account for a junction end that differs from germline. V and J are TRBV11-2 and TRBJ1-1; perhaps TRBD2 as D (6 bases). Near its end, the DNA agrees better with TRBJ2-5, so the J call may be wrong. From germline, CDR1 is SGHAT and CDR2 FQNNGV. The CDR3 loop spans 14 amino acids. DNA for the CDR3: TGTGCCAGCAGCTTAGATCTAGCGTGGGAGAACCAGTACTTC. Encoded protein: CASSLDLAWENQYF.

The chain has TRBV7-6 and TRBJ2-3; D is perhaps TRBD1 (5 bases). V lost 3 bases, J lost 4 bases, and 14 bases lay in between. Germline V gives CDR1 SGHVS, CDR2 FNYEAQ. CDR3 length equals 15 residues. The CDR3 coding sequence is TGTGCCAGCAGCTTTGGAGCCCAGGGCGCAGATACGCAGTATTTT. It translates to CASSFGAQGADTQYF. The variable domain in full, completed from reference TRBV7-6 and TRBJ2-3, reads GAGVSQSPRYKVTKRGQDVALRCDPISGHVSLYWYRQALGQGPEFLTYFNYEAQQDKSGLPNDRFSAERPEGSISTLTIQRTEQRDSAMYRCASSFGAQGADTQYFGPGTRLTVL.

As to this clonotype: This likely comes from a read error, as the CDR3 has no conserved phenylalanine or tryptophan at its end. Because the CDR3's place on the DNA is in doubt, the DNA is left out and the CDR3 is given as listed by TCRdb. V and J are TRBV7-2 and TRBJ1-6; the DNA was not compared with TRBD1, the D call given in the table. Germline lookup yields CDR1 SGHTA and CDR2 FQGNSA. Termini included, the CDR3 measures 18 amino acids. CDR3 sequence reads: CASSLEALDRGYEQYFGP.

This clonotype came up a few times. The chain carries TRBV7-6 and TRBJ2-6; 7 bases map to TRBD2. CDR3 size: 16 residues. Germline CDR1 is SGHVS and CDR2 is FNYEAQ. V gave up 3 bases and J gave up 0 bases; unmatched junction bases: 2. The DNA for the CDR3 is TGTGCCAGCAGCTTCGGGGGGAGCTCTGGGGCCAACGTCCTGACTTTC. Translated, it gives CASSFGGSSGANVLTF.

The chain joins TRBV5-6 to TRBJ2-3, with D hard to call. The DNA end is more similar to TRBJ2-2, so the J call may be wrong. CDR3 length: 16 residues. Per the germline V gene, CDR1 is SGHDT and CDR2 is YYEEEE. The chain's CDR3 is CASSAREGWYPGELFF. The DNA of the CDR3 is TGTGCCAGCAGCGCGAGAGAAGGGTGGTATCCCGGGGAGCTGTTTTTT.

The V gene is TRBV7-2, the J gene TRBJ2-3; 10 positions match TRBD1. The J call may not be correct, given that the DNA end is closer to TRBJ2-5. The germline V gene has CDR1 SGHTA and CDR2 FQGNSA. The CDR3 spans 15 residues. CDR3 sequence: CASSLAGTGEETQYF. The DNA for the CDR3 is TGTGCCAGCAGCTTAGCCGGGACAGGGGAGGAGACCCAGTACTTC.

J is TRBJ2-5 and V is TRBV7-2, with a possible D match to TRBD2 (5 bases). V was cut by 1 base and J by 11 bases, with 14 bases left in between. The germline gives CDR1 SGHTA, CDR2 FQGNSA. The CDR3 loop spans 13 amino acids. This CDR3 reads CASSLDERLGQYF. DNA for the CDR3: TGTGCCAGCAGCTTAGATGAGCGGTTGGGGCAGTACTTC.

This clonotype was observed a handful of times. The CDR3 ends on some other residue instead of the conserved phenylalanine or tryptophan, so this is likely a read error. No DNA is shown, since the ends of the CDR3 on it are uncertain; the CDR3 is the one TCRdb lists. CDR3 sequence reads: CASSLEKRSYTFGS. The V gene is TRBV12-3 or TRBV12-4, the J gene TRBJ2-1. The CDR3 is 14 amino acids in total, end residues counted.